The following is a TCR beta chain sequence with its context. Its antigen remains unidentified. The data originate from a study of T cell responses to AZD1222 COVID-19 vaccine. The CDR3 sequence is 16 residues long. V was trimmed by 0 bases and J by 8 bases, leaving 16 bases between them. The V gene's germline CDR1 is LNHNV and CDR2 YYDKDF (reference sequence). Profiling relied on immunoSEQ multiplex PCR, and the TCRdb table lists in-frame clones only, not all of them. This table holds around 160,000 clones, around nine tenths found once. Study findings and constraints: Spike-specific TCR repertoires showed rising breadth and depth after two AZD1222 doses.

This rearrangement joins TRBV15 to TRBJ1-4; tentatively, D is TRBD1 (6 bases). Sequences were derived from peripheral blood, sampled on day 0 of MenACWY control vaccination. The clonotype comes from an adult in good health. CDR3 loop: CATSRDVKQGNEKLFF. As DNA, the CDR3 is TGTGCCACCAGCAGAGATGTAAAACAGGGAAACGAAAAACTGTTTTTT.